The 13 T cell receptor beta chains below come from one sample, sequenced in a study of CD4 and CD8 cells across lung adenocarcinoma regions. TCRdb reprocessed the PCR reads with MiXCR, giving one entry per CDR3 protein. This sample has about 7,700 distinct CDR3 sequences, with 40% to 55% found just once. Material for sequencing was CD4+ T cells from the margin of a lung tumor. The receptors derive from a male donor with lung adenocarcinoma. The CD4 and CD8 labels of this study may be unreliable.

The V and J genes are TRBV6-1 and TRBJ2-5, with 13 bases matching TRBD2. The V gene's germline CDR1 is MNHNS and CDR2 SASEGT. The CDR3 spans 17 residues. V lost 5 bases to trimming and J lost 11 bases; unmatched junction nucleotides: 17. As DNA, the CDR3 is TGTGCCAGCAGTAAGGGACTAGCGGGGTGTGGCAAAAATACTCAGTACTTC. Protein: CASSKGLAGCGKNTQYF.

The chain recombines TRBV6-1 with TRBJ2-3; D might be TRBD2 (6 bases). Germline V CDR1 and CDR2: MNHNS, SASEGT. With 6 bases removed from V and 7 bases from J, the gap between germline ends came to 17 bases. The CDR3 is 14 residues long. CDR3 sequence: CASRGLRGKNTQYF. The CDR3 bases are TGTGCCAGCAGGGGACTCCGCGGCAAAAATACGCAGTATTTT.

The V call is TRBV11-2, the J call TRBJ2-7, with D hard to call. The CDR3 consists of 15 residues. Germline V gene data show CDR1 as SGHAT and CDR2 as FQNNGV. V was shortened by 6 bases and J by 0 bases, with 15 bases between the two germline ends. CDR3 nucleotide sequence: TGTGCCAGCAGTCGTACAGCCCTTCACTCCTACGAGCAGTACTTC. Translation: CASSRTALHSYEQYF.

Remarks on this clonotype: Compared with germline, one end of the junction differs, possibly owing to a read error. The chain combines TRBV6-1 with TRBJ2-1, with TRBD2 matching over 7 bases. Germline values: CDR1 MNHNS, CDR2 SASEGT. This CDR3 is built from 14 residues. As DNA, the CDR3 is TGTGCCAGCGGGAGAGTAGCGGGCGTCCGTGAGCAGTTTTTC. It encodes CASGRVAGVREQFF.

This clonotype has a handful of counts. The V call is TRBV27, the J call TRBJ1-3; D is unresolved. The germline V and J ends were trimmed by 6 bases and 3 bases, with 9 bases remaining between them. CDR1 is MNHEY and CDR2 is SMNVEV in the germline V gene (reference sequence). CDR3 length equals 13 residues. CDR3 coding DNA: TGTGCCAGCAGGCCGCTCGATGGAAACACCATATATTTT. Amino acids: CASRPLDGNTIYF.

This clonotype is labeled medium-sized (0.01 to 0.1%). The DNA for the CDR3 is TGTGCCAGCAGTGGCGATTCCGCGGTAGACTACAATGAGCAGTTCTTC. It translates to CASSGDSAVDYNEQFF. The chain joins TRBV6-1 to TRBJ2-1; D unclear. The CDR3 totals 16 residues. V gave up 4 bases and J gave up 3 bases, with 16 bases separating them. Germline CDR1 is MNHNS and CDR2 is SASEGT.

This sequence joins TRBV25-1 and TRBJ2-5; 8 positions agree with TRBD1. This CDR3 contains 15 residues. V lost 5 bases, J lost 5 bases, and 10 bases stayed unmatched. Germline loops: CDR1 MGHDK, CDR2 SYGVNS. The CDR3 reads CASSPGTGWEETQYF. The CDR3 DNA follows: TGTGCCAGCAGTCCCGGGACAGGATGGGAGGAGACCCAGTACTTC.

The V and J genes are TRBV6-5 and TRBJ2-3; D call uncertain. V was trimmed by 0 bases and J by 0 bases, leaving 13 bases between them. The germline V gene encodes CDR1 MNHEY and CDR2 SVGAGI. This CDR3 has 17 residues. The CDR3 protein is CASSYSFTASSTDTQYF. The CDR3 nucleotides read TGTGCCAGCAGTTACTCGTTCACAGCCAGTAGCACAGATACGCAGTATTTT.

The chain couples TRBV15 to TRBJ2-3, with D uncertain. CDR3 size: 15 residues. Between the trimmed V and J ends, which lost 0 bases and 2 bases, there was a span of 9 bases. Germline lookup yields CDR1 LNHNV and CDR2 YYDKDF (reference sequence). DNA of the CDR3: TGTGCCACCAGCAGAGAAGGCAGAATCACAGATACGCAGTATTTT. Translated, it gives CATSREGRITDTQYF.

For this clonotype: A junction end diverges from the germline sequence, so it may reflect a read error. This chain's CDR3 is CASSESYSSDATF. The CDR3, as DNA: TGCGCCAGCAGTGAGTCCTATTCCTCTGACGCCACCTTT. The V call is TRBV10-1, the J call TRBJ1-1; D gene ambiguous. Germline CDR1 WNHNN, CDR2 SYGVQD (reference sequence). This CDR3 spans 13 amino acids.

The J gene is TRBJ2-4, the V gene TRBV6-1; D may match TRBD1 or TRBD2 (5 bases each). The assigned J gene may be wrong: the sequence end matches TRBJ2-3 better. The CDR3 has 15 amino acids. Germline CDR1 is MNHNS and CDR2 is SASEGT. CDR3 amino acids: CASSAGGCSKNMQYF. The CDR3 nucleotides are TGTGCCAGCAGCGCTGGGGGATGTAGCAAAAACATGCAGTATTTT.

About this clonotype: The junction departs from the called germline gene at one end, perhaps through a read error. J is TRBJ2-3 and V is TRBV6-1, with 11 bases lining up with TRBD2. CDR3 length equals 15 residues. Germline CDR1 is MNHNS and CDR2 is SASEGT. CDR3 DNA sequence: TGTGCCAGCAGTGAGACTAGCGGGGAGCCAGAGACGCAGTACTTT. It codes for CASSETSGEPETQYF.

The chain carries TRBV10-3 and TRBJ1-1; D not certain. Trimming cost V 6 bases and J 0 bases, with 8 bases left between them. The germline V gene encodes CDR1 ENHRY and CDR2 SYGVKD. This CDR3 is 13 amino acids long. CDR3 sequence: CAIRTGLNTEAFF. CDR3 bases: TGTGCCATCAGGACGGGCCTGAACACTGAAGCTTTCTTT.